A single T cell receptor (beta chain) is shown here with its context. The data were obtained in a study of cytomegalovirus exposure and HLA in healthy donors. The V end was cut by 3 bases, the J end by 1 base, with 9 bases between. This CDR3 is built from 15 residues. Germline CDR1 and CDR2: KGHSH and LQKENI. Amplification used 60 Vbeta primers and 13 Jbeta primers. Here immunoSEQ multiplex PCR was the method, and the copy in TCRdb shows in-frame clones only, minus some. This repertoire shows 95,000 to 110,000 clones, 76% found once; its top ten account for about 9.4%. The chain uses TRBV18 and TRBJ1-4; D is unresolved. The sample comprised PBMCs. The receptor comes from a woman aged 18-29 years in good health and CMV-seropositive. The CDR3 loop reads CASSPARGTNEKLFF. The CDR3 DNA is TGTGCCAGCTCACCGGCGCGGGGAACTAATGAAAAACTGTTTTTT. The complete variable domain, with remaining parts taken from reference TRBV18 and TRBJ1-4, reads NAGVMQNPRHLVRRRGQEARLRCSPMKGHSHVYWYRQLPEEGLKFMVYLQKENIIDESGMPKERFSAEFPKEGPSILRIQQVVRGDSAAYFCASSPARGTNEKLFFGSGTQLSVL.